Below, 26 T cell receptor beta chains from the same sample are listed, as sequenced in a study of blood T cell repertoires in COVID-19. Sequenced by immunoSEQ multiplex PCR; TCRdb stores in-frame clones only, minus some. The repertoire holds 300,000 to 400,000 clones, with about 93% as singletons. The material sequenced was peripheral blood. The receptor source for this set is a woman aged 18-29 years who had recovered from COVID-19.

J is TRBJ1-5 and V is TRBV7-2; no firm D call. Germline CDR1 SGHTA, CDR2 FQGNSA. V gave up 3 bases and J gave up 7 bases, with 16 bases separating them. The length of the CDR3 is 15 residues. The CDR3 nucleotides are TGTGCCAGCAGCTTTAATTCACAAACCGGGCAGCCCCAGCATTTT. This gives the protein CASSFNSQTGQPQHF.

V gene TRBV9 combines with J gene TRBJ2-2; 7 positions match TRBD2. The CDR3 is 15 amino acids. The V segment lost 4 bases and the J segment 3 bases; nucleotides outside the gene matches: 6. Germline V CDR1 and CDR2: SGDLS, YYNGEE. For the CDR3, the DNA is TGTGCCAGCAGCACAATAGCGGGTGACACCGGGGAGCTGTTTTTT. The encoded protein is CASSTIAGDTGELFF.

The chain is built from TRBV9 and TRBJ2-1, with 8 positions matching TRBD2. CDR1 SGDLS and CDR2 YYNGEE come from the germline V gene. The V gene end was trimmed by 4 bases and the J gene end by 4 bases; junction bases not matched to a gene: 4. This CDR3 region has 14 residues. The chain's CDR3 is CASSRTSGYNEQFF. The DNA for the CDR3 is TGTGCCAGCAGCCGTACTAGCGGATACAATGAGCAGTTCTTC.

V usage is TRBV4-3 and J usage is TRBJ2-7; 13 bases are shared with TRBD2. The CDR3 totals 14 residues. V lost 8 bases, J lost 5 bases, and 6 bases stayed unmatched. The germline V gene has CDR1 LGHNA and CDR2 YSLEER. The CDR3 region is CASDWTSGSHEQYV. The CDR3, as DNA: TGCGCCAGCGATTGGACTAGCGGGAGTCACGAGCAGTACGTC.

The chain recombines TRBV7-2 with TRBJ2-2; TRBD2 agrees at 8 bases. V lost 4 bases and J lost 4; bases outside the gene matches: 11. Germline lookup yields CDR1 SGHTA and CDR2 FQGNSA. The CDR3 is 17 residues long. The DNA for the CDR3 is TGTGCCAGCAGCTCCGCTTTGCGGGAGGCGGGCACCGGGGAGCTGTTTTTT. This sequence encodes CASSSALREAGTGELFF.

CDR3 sequence: CASSLGGTVTDTQYF. DNA for the CDR3: TGTGCCAGCAGCTTAGGTGGGACTGTCACAGATACGCAGTATTTT. V gene TRBV11-2 combines with J gene TRBJ2-3; perhaps TRBD2 as D (6 bases). The CDR3 consists of 15 residues. Germline CDR1 is SGHAT and CDR2 is FQNNGV. With 1 base removed from V and 2 bases from J, the gap between germline ends came to 10 bases.

The chain links TRBV7-8 to TRBJ2-1, with 9 bases lining up with TRBD2. The CDR3 sequence is 16 residues long. CDR1 is SGHVS, CDR2 FQNEAQ, per germline. V was clipped by 4 bases and J by 4 bases; unmatched bases: 8. Here the CDR3 DNA reads TGTGCCAGCAGCTCCTCACAAGCGGGAGGTTACAATGAGCAGTTCTTC. Protein sequence: CASSSSQAGGYNEQFF.

The rearrangement uses TRBV13 and TRBJ2-1; 8 nucleotides agree with TRBD2. Trimming removed 5 bases from V and 6 bases from J; junction bases left unmatched: 6. This CDR3 has 14 amino acids. Germline CDR1 PRHDT, CDR2 FYEKMQ (reference sequence). This CDR3 is CASSPGLGGNEQFF. The CDR3 DNA reads as TGTGCCAGCAGCCCGGGACTAGGGGGCAATGAGCAGTTCTTC.

The chain joins TRBV3-1 (or the pseudogene TRBV3-2) to TRBJ1-2, with 9 nucleotides matching TRBD1. Germline V lookup: CDR1 LGHDT, CDR2 YNNKEL (reference sequence). This CDR3 spans 13 amino acids. V shed 4 bases and J 8 bases; nucleotides not matched to a gene: 5. CDR3 DNA: TGTGCCAGCAGCCCCGGGACAGGGTGGGGCTACACCTTC. Translation gives CASSPGTGWGYTF.

V gene TRBV30 combines with J gene TRBJ2-1; 11 bases align to TRBD2. The CDR3 is made up of 14 amino acids. V was clipped by 3 bases and J by 8 bases; unmatched bases: 6. CDR1 and CDR2 (germline): GTSNPN, SVGIG (reference sequence). CDR3 residues: CAWRLAGAIDEQFF. For the CDR3, the DNA is TGTGCCTGGAGACTAGCGGGAGCTATAGATGAGCAGTTCTTC.

The DNA for the CDR3 is TGCGCCAGCAGCCAAGAAACTTCTTCGACAGATACGCAGTATTTT. It specifies CASSQETSSTDTQYF. V is TRBV4-3 and J is TRBJ2-3; no firm D call. Germline CDR1 is LGHNA and CDR2 is YSLEER. The CDR3 runs to 15 residues. V lost 0 bases and J 3 bases, leaving 10 bases between the germline ends.

This clone has only a few counts. The CDR3 DNA reads as TGTGCCAGTAGTCACCCGACAGGGGGCAATCAGCCCCAGCATTTT. Translated, it gives CASSHPTGGNQPQHF. This chain connects TRBV19 to TRBJ1-5; 8 bases are a match to TRBD1. Looked up from germline, CDR1 is LNHDA and CDR2 is SQIVND (reference sequence). J was trimmed by 2 bases and V by 5 bases; bases with no gene match: 5. The CDR3 is 15 residues long.

The CDR3 nucleotides are TGTGCCAGTAGTACGGTAGCGGGAGCGGCCACAGATACGCAGTATTTT. It codes for CASSTVAGAATDTQYF. The chain has TRBV19 and TRBJ2-3, with 9 bases fitting TRBD2. CDR1 and CDR2 (germline): LNHDA, SQIVND (reference sequence). The CDR3 covers 16 residues. The trim removed 4 bases at V and 2 bases at J, leaving 7 bases unmatched.

This clone was counted once. The V gene is TRBV7-2, the J gene TRBJ2-2; 12 bases map to TRBD2. The J segment lost 7 bases and the V segment lost 5 bases, leaving 5 bases of the junction unmatched. The germline V gene encodes CDR1 SGHTA and CDR2 FQGNSA. CDR3 size: 15 residues. The CDR3 reads CASSKGLAGGGELFF. The CDR3 DNA reads as TGTGCCAGCAGCAAGGGACTAGCGGGCGGCGGGGAGCTGTTTTTT.

V gene TRBV30 combines with J gene TRBJ1-5; 11 nucleotides match TRBD1. Germline V gene lookup returns CDR1 GTSNPN and CDR2 SVGIG (reference sequence). The CDR3 totals 17 residues. The V segment lost 2 bases and the J segment 0 bases; nucleotides outside the gene matches: 6. CDR3 region: CAWSQDRGLDSNQPQHF. The DNA of the CDR3 is TGTGCCTGGAGTCAGGACAGGGGGCTCGATAGCAATCAGCCCCAGCATTTT.

J is TRBJ1-5 and V is TRBV11-2; TRBD1 matches 10 bases. CDR3 length: 17 amino acids. Germline CDR1 is SGHAT and CDR2 is FQNNGV. V was pared by 1 base and J by 7 bases, with 10 bases of the junction left unmatched. CDR3 sequence: CASSLVEGQGPRQPQHF. CDR3 nucleotide sequence: TGTGCCAGCAGCTTAGTAGAGGGACAGGGGCCTAGGCAGCCCCAGCATTTT.

The rearrangement links TRBV27 to TRBJ1-2; D is undetermined. Deletions cut 0 bases from V and 4 bases from J, with 12 bases between. Germline V CDR1 and CDR2: MNHEY, SMNVEV (reference sequence). CDR3 length: 15 amino acids. CDR3 protein: CASSLSRGESYGYTF. Here the CDR3 DNA reads TGTGCCAGCAGTTTATCGCGGGGAGAGAGCTATGGCTACACCTTC.

The V call is TRBV19, the J call TRBJ2-1; 7 positions agree with TRBD2. Trimming removed 3 bases from V and 4 bases from J; junction bases left unmatched: 3. CDR1 is LNHDA and CDR2 is SQIVND in the germline V gene (reference sequence). The length of the CDR3 is 14 residues. This CDR3 reads CASSMGLRYNEQFF. The CDR3, as DNA: TGTGCCAGTAGTATGGGACTACGATACAATGAGCAGTTCTTC.

This clone appeared once. CDR3 sequence: CASSSAGTGVNEQFF. The CDR3, as DNA: TGTGCCAGCAGCTCAGCCGGGACAGGGGTCAATGAGCAGTTCTTC. The rearrangement uses TRBV7-2 and TRBJ2-1; 10 bases are shared with TRBD1. V dropped 4 bases and J dropped 6; count of bases not matched to a gene: 6. This CDR3 has 15 amino acids. Germline V lookup: CDR1 SGHTA, CDR2 FQGNSA. The entire variable domain, with the rest obtained from reference TRBV7-2 and TRBJ2-1, is as follows: GAGVSQSPSNKVTEKGKDVELRCDPISGHTALYWYRQSLGQGLEFLIYFQGNSAPDKSGLPSDRFSAERTGGSVSTLTIQRTQQEDSAVYLCASSSAGTGVNEQFFGPGTRLTVL.

V is TRBV11-3 and J is TRBJ2-1; the match to TRBD2 covers 8 bases. This CDR3 contains 20 residues. The germline V gene encodes CDR1 SGHNT and CDR2 YENEEA. The V and J ends lost 5 bases and 9 bases, in that order; junction bases with no gene match: 27. CDR3 sequence (DNA): TGTGCCAGCAGCCCCTACCTCGGGAGGGCGGGAGGTCTTGCAATGGGTGAGCAGTTCTTC. Translated, it gives CASSPYLGRAGGLAMGEQFF. The full variable domain, its missing parts supplied by reference TRBV11-3 and TRBJ2-1, is EAGVVQSPRYKIIEKKQPVAFWCNPISGHNTLYWYLQNLGQGPELLIRYENEEAVDDSQLPKDRFSAERLKGVDSTLKIQPAELGDSAVYLCASSPYLGRAGGLAMGEQFFGPGTRLTVL.

This sequence joins TRBV7-9 and TRBJ2-1; 7 bases align to TRBD2. The V gene end was trimmed by 5 bases and the J gene end by 1 base; junction bases not matched to a gene: 8. CDR1 is SEHNR, CDR2 FQNEAQ, per germline (reference sequence). This CDR3 is 16 amino acids long. The CDR3 sequence: CASSLLGGGSYNEQFF. The CDR3 DNA follows: TGTGCCAGCAGCCTTCTTGGGGGGGGTTCCTACAATGAGCAGTTCTTC.

The chain carries TRBV5-6 and TRBJ2-2, with 11 bases identical to TRBD2. Germline CDR1 reads SGHDT; CDR2 reads YYEEEE. With V trimmed by 3 bases and J by 8 bases, 6 bases remained unmatched. The CDR3 consists of 15 residues. The CDR3 reads CASSSGLAGTGELFF. In DNA, the CDR3 is TGTGCCAGCAGCTCCGGACTAGCGGGTACAGGGGAGCTGTTTTTT.

The chain recombines TRBV4-2 with TRBJ1-3; TRBD1 matches at 7 bases. The CDR3 has 15 residues. Germline-derived CDR1 and CDR2 are LGHNA and YNFKEQ. V trimming: 3 bases; J trimming: 3 bases; junction bases outside the gene matches: 5. The CDR3 coding sequence is TGTGCCAGCAGCCAGGTTACAGGGGTTGGAAACACCATATATTTT. It is translated as CASSQVTGVGNTIYF.

The chain joins TRBV28 to TRBJ2-1; TRBD1 might be the D (6 bases). With 5 bases removed from V and 9 bases from J, the gap between germline ends came to 17 bases. The CDR3 contains 14 residues. The germline V gene has CDR1 MDHEN and CDR2 SYDVKM. CDR3 amino acids: CASSPGGRSTEQFF. CDR3 in DNA: TGTGCCAGCAGTCCTGGGGGCAGGAGTACTGAGCAGTTCTTC.

The rearrangement links TRBV18 to TRBJ2-3; 8 positions agree with TRBD2. J gave up 2 bases and V 3 bases, and 4 bases lay outside the gene matches. CDR3 size: 15 residues. Germline V gives CDR1 KGHSH, CDR2 LQKENI. The CDR3 coding sequence is TGTGCCAGCTCACCTAGCGGGAAGATCACAGATACGCAGTATTTT. It translates to CASSPSGKITDTQYF.

This clone was seen just once. This chain uses TRBV18 with TRBJ1-1; a weak D match, TRBD1 (6 bases). The CDR3 consists of 14 residues. V lost 5 bases, J lost 4 bases, and 14 bases lay in between. Germline loops: CDR1 KGHSH, CDR2 LQKENI. The CDR3 here is CASSAGVFGTEAFF. As DNA, the CDR3 is TGTGCCAGCTCAGCAGGGGTCTTCGGCACTGAAGCTTTCTTT.